What follows are 13 T cell receptor beta chains derived from one specimen sequenced in a study of shared clonotypes between healthy human individuals. TCRdb's table, derived via immunoSEQ multiplex PCR, lists solely in-frame clones and lacks some. The sample yields 2 million to 3 million clones, approximately 93% seen once. Source material: naive CD4+ T cells from PBMCs. Sample subset: CD45RA+ positively selected. Receptor source: a man aged 18 to 35 in good health. Some clones in this sample may be carry-over from other donors' samples.

The chain links TRBV28 to TRBJ1-1; D is perhaps TRBD1 (6 bases). CDR3 length equals 13 residues. CDR1 is MDHEN and CDR2 is SYDVKM in the germline V gene. V dropped 10 bases and J dropped 5 bases, with 17 bases sitting between them. The CDR3 region has the DNA TGTGCCACCCGGAGAGGGGGTCAGACTGAAGCTTTCTTT. Its protein is CATRRGGQTEAFF.

V gene TRBV2 combines with J gene TRBJ2-1; D may be TRBD2 (5 bases). Germline-derived CDR1 and CDR2 are SNHLY and FYNNEI. Trimming left V 1 base short and J 8 bases short, with 18 bases between. The CDR3 runs to 16 residues. The CDR3 nucleotides read TGTGCCAGCAGTGAAGGATGGGAGATATCAGCCGATGAGCAGTTCTTC. Residues: CASSEGWEISADEQFF.

The chain joins TRBV27 to TRBJ1-5; D gene ambiguous. Germline V gives CDR1 MNHEY, CDR2 SMNVEV (reference sequence). CDR3 length: 13 amino acids. With 4 bases removed from V and 9 bases from J, the gap between germline ends came to 13 bases. Here the CDR3 reads CASSYGGGWPQHF. In DNA, the CDR3 is TGTGCCAGCAGTTACGGCGGAGGATGGCCCCAGCATTTT.

J is TRBJ1-1 and V is TRBV7-3; no firm D call. CDR1 is SGHTA, CDR2 FQGTGA, per germline. The CDR3 is made up of 14 amino acids. The ends were cut back, 3 bases at V and 1 base at J, with 9 bases in the middle. CDR3 nucleotides: TGTGCCAGCAGCTTCGCCGGCCAGAACACTGAAGCTTTCTTT. Encoded protein: CASSFAGQNTEAFF.

The genes are TRBV4-2 and TRBJ2-7; maybe TRBD2 (7 bases). Germline CDR1 LGHNA, CDR2 YNFKEQ. The CDR3 runs to 15 residues. V dropped 4 bases and J dropped 2 bases, with 15 bases sitting between them. This CDR3 is CASSRGEGQPYEQYF. The CDR3 DNA reads as TGTGCCAGCAGCCGAGGGGAGGGACAACCCTACGAGCAGTACTTC.

The chain joins TRBV5-1 to TRBJ2-3; D assignment may be TRBD1 or TRBD2 (5 bases each). Germline lookup yields CDR1 SGHRS and CDR2 YFSETQ. CDR3 length: 13 amino acids. V lost 3 bases, J lost 3 bases, and 8 bases lay in between. The CDR3 DNA reads TGCGCCAGCAGCTGGGACGCAACAGATACGCAGTATTTT. Its protein product is CASSWDATDTQYF. Based on the CDR3 plus reference TRBV5-1 and TRBJ2-3, the full variable domain is KAGVTQTPRYLIKTRGQQVTLSCSPISGHRSVSWYQQTPGQGLQFLFEYFSETQRNKGNFPGRFSGRQFSNSRSEMNVSTLELGDSALYLCASSWDATDTQYFGPGTRLTVL.

The genes are TRBV5-1 and TRBJ1-5; D unresolved. CDR1 and CDR2 from the germline V gene are SGHRS and YFSETQ. V was trimmed by 0 bases and J by 0 bases, leaving 7 bases between them. The CDR3 sequence is 15 residues long. This CDR3 reads CASSLGPASNQPQHF. The CDR3 region has the DNA TGCGCCAGCAGCTTGGGACCAGCTAGCAATCAGCCCCAGCATTTT.

This clone was counted a few times. This rearrangement joins TRBV19 to TRBJ2-1; TRBD2 aligns across 15 bases. The CDR3 has 18 residues. Germline-derived CDR1 and CDR2 are LNHDA and SQIVND (reference sequence). J lost 4 bases, V lost 1 base, and 5 bases had no gene match. This CDR3 is CASSIAAGTSGRYNEQFF. Here the CDR3 DNA reads TGTGCCAGTAGTATAGCTGCCGGGACTAGCGGGAGGTACAATGAGCAGTTCTTC.

The chain carries TRBV4-1 and TRBJ1-2; D gene ambiguous. Germline loops: CDR1 MGHRA, CDR2 YSYEKL. The CDR3 is 15 amino acids. Trimming left V 0 bases short and J 1 base short, with 9 bases between. The CDR3 DNA sequence: TGCGCCAGCAGCCAAGAAGTGACGGTTAACTATGGCTACACCTTC. This gives the protein CASSQEVTVNYGYTF.

V and J are TRBV9 and TRBJ2-4; 11 bases are shared with TRBD1. Trimming removed 3 bases from V and 6 bases from J; junction bases left unmatched: 2. The CDR3 runs 14 residues. Germline CDR1 is SGDLS and CDR2 is YYNGEE. The CDR3 sequence is CASSAGTGGNIQYF. The CDR3 coding sequence is TGTGCCAGCAGCGCGGGGACAGGGGGAAACATTCAGTACTTC. Based on the CDR3 plus reference TRBV9 and TRBJ2-4, the full variable domain is DSGVTQTPKHLITATGQRVTLRCSPRSGDLSVYWYQQSLDQGLQFLIQYYNGEERAKGNILERFSAQQFPDLHSELNLSSLELGDSALYFCASSAGTGGNIQYFGAGTRLSVL.

This clone was seen a handful of times. This sequence joins TRBV5-4 and TRBJ2-5, with TRBD2 identical over 12 bases. J gave up 2 bases and V 4 bases, and 6 bases lay outside the gene matches. Germline V gives CDR1 SGHNT, CDR2 YYREEE (reference sequence). The CDR3 is 16 residues long. The CDR3 sequence: CASSHGTSGQQETQYF. The CDR3 DNA sequence: TGTGCCAGCAGCCACGGGACTAGCGGGCAACAAGAGACCCAGTACTTC.

V gene TRBV6-1 combines with J gene TRBJ2-7; the D gene is possibly TRBD1 (5 bases). V was trimmed by 3 bases and J by 9 bases, leaving 27 bases between them. Germline V gives CDR1 MNHNS, CDR2 SASEGT. This CDR3 is built from 17 residues. CDR3 amino acids: CASSEPPPRGLRAVQYF. Written as DNA, the CDR3 is TGTGCCAGCAGTGAGCCGCCCCCAAGGGGCCTTAGAGCCGTGCAGTACTTC.

This clone has a handful of counts. This CDR3 is CASSIIGTGTEAFF. CDR3 coding DNA: TGTGCCAGTAGTATAATCGGGACAGGCACTGAAGCTTTCTTT. J is TRBJ1-1 and V is TRBV19; 8 positions agree with TRBD1. With 2 bases clipped from V and 4 bases from J, the junction kept 3 bases outside the gene matches. CDR3 length equals 14 residues. CDR1 is LNHDA, CDR2 SQIVND, per germline (reference sequence).